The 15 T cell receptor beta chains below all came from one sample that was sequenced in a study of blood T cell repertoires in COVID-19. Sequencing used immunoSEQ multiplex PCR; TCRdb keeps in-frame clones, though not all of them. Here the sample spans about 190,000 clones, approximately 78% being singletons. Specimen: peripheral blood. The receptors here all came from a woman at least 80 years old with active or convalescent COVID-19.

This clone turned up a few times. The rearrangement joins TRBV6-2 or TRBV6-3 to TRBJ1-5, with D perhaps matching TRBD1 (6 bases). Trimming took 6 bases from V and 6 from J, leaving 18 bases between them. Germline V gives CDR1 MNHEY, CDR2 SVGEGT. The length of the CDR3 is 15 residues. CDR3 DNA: TGTGCCAGCAGCTCCGACCCACAGGGCCCTCAGCCCCAGCATTTT. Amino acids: CASSSDPQGPQPQHF.

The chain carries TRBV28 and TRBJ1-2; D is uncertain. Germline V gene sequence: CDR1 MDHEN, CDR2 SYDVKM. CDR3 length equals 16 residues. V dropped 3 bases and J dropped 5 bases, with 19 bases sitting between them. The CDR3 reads CASSFPGLRTEYGYTF. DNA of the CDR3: TGTGCCAGCAGTTTCCCCGGACTCCGGACCGAATATGGCTACACCTTC.

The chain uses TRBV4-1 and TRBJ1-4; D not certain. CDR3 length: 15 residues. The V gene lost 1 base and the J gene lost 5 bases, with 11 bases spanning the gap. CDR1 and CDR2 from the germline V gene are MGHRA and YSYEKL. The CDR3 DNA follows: TGCGCCAGCAGCCAAGTTGCCCAGTCGAATGAAAAACTGTTTTTT. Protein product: CASSQVAQSNEKLFF.

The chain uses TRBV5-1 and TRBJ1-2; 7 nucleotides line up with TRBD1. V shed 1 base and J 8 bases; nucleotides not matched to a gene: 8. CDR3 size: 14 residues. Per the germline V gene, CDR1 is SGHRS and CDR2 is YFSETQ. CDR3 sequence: CASSLITGEDGYTF. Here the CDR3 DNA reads TGCGCCAGCAGCTTGATTACAGGGGAAGACGGCTACACCTTC.

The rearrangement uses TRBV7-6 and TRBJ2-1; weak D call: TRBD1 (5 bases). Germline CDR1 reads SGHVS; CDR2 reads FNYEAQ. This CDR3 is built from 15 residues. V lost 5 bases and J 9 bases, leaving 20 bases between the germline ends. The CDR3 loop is CASSVRTSSYGEQFF. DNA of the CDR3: TGTGCCAGCAGCGTACGGACAAGTAGTTACGGTGAGCAGTTCTTC.

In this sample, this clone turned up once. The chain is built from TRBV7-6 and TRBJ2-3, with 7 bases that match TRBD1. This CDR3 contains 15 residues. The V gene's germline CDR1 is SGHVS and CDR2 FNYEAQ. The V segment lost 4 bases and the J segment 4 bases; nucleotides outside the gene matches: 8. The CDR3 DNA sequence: TGTGCCAGCAGCTGGGCAGGGGGAGTATCAGATACGCAGTATTTT. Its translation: CASSWAGGVSDTQYF.

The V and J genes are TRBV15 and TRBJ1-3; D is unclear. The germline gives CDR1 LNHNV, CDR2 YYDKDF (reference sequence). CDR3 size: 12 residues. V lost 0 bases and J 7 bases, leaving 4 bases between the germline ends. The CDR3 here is CATSRDRNTIYF. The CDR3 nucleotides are TGTGCCACCAGCAGAGATCGGAACACCATATATTTT.

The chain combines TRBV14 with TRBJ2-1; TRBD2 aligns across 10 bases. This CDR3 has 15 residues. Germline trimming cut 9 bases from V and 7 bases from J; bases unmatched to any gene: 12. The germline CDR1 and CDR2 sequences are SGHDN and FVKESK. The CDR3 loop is CARPRTSGGCNEQFF. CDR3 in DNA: TGTGCCAGACCGAGGACTAGCGGAGGGTGTAATGAGCAGTTCTTC.

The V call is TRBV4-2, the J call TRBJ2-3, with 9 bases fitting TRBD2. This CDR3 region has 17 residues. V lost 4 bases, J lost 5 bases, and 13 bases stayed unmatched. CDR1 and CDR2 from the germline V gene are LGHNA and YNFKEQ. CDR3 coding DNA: TGTGCCAGCAGCCCTCAGGGGGTAGCGGGGGCCCGAGATACGCAGTATTTT. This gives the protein CASSPQGVAGARDTQYF.

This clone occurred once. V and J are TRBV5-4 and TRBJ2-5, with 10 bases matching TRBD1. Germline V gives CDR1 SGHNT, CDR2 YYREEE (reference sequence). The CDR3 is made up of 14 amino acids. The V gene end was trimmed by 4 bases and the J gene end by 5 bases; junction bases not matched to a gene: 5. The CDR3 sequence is CASSAPGQGETQYF. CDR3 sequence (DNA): TGTGCCAGCAGCGCTCCGGGACAGGGGGAGACCCAGTACTTC. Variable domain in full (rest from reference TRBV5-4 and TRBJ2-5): ETGVTQSPTHLIKTRGQQVTLRCSSQSGHNTVSWYQQALGQGPQFIFQYYREEENGRGNFPPRFSGLQFPNYSSELNVNALELDDSALYLCASSAPGQGETQYFGPGTRLLVL.

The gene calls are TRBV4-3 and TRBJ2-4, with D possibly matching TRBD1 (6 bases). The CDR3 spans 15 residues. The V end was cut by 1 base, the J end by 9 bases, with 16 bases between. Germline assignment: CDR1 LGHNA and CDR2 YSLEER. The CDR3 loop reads CASSQGSDSGGIQYF. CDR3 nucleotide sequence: TGCGCCAGCAGCCAAGGCTCGGACAGCGGCGGCATTCAGTACTTC.

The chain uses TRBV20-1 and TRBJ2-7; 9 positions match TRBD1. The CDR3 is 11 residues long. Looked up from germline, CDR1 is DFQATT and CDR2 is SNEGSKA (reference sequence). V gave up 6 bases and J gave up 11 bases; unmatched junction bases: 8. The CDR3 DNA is TGCAGTGCAACCGACAGGGGGTCTGAGTACTTC. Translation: CSATDRGSEYF.

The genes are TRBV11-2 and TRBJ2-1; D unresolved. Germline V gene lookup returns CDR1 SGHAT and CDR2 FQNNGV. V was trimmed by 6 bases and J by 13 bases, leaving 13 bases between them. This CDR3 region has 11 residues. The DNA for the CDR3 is TGTGCCAGCAGGCTTAGCCTTGTTCAGTTCTTC. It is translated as CASRLSLVQFF.

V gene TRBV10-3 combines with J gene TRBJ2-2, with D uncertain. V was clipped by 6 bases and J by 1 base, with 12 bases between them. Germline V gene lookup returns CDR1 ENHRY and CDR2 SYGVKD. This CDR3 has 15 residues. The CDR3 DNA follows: TGTGCCATCAGCGACCCTACGGGGAACACCGGGGAGCTGTTTTTT. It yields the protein CAISDPTGNTGELFF.

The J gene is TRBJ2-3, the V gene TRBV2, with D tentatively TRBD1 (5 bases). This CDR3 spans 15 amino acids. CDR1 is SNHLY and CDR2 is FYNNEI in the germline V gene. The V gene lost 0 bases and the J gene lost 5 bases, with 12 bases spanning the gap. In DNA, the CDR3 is TGTGCCAGCAGTGAAGCGAATCCAGGGCGAGATACGCAGTATTTT. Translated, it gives CASSEANPGRDTQYF. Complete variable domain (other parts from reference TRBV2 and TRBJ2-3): EPEVTQTPSHQVTQMGQEVILRCVPISNHLYFYWYRQILGQKVEFLVSFYNNEISEKSEIFDDQFSVERPDGSNFTLKIRSTKLEDSAMYFCASSEANPGRDTQYFGPGTRLTVL.